Listed below are T cell receptor beta chains from one sample, sequenced in a study of T cells after posttransplantation cyclophosphamide. The repertoire was sequenced with immunoSEQ multiplex PCR; TCRdb's copy has only in-frame clones and lacks some. This sample yields 6,000 to 7,500 clones, of which 85% to 95% are seen a single time; 4% to 5.5% belongs to the top ten. Here the sequenced sample was CD8+ T cells sorted from blood, taken after allogeneic stem cell transplant with posttransplant cyclophosphamide. Every receptor here comes from a male patient aged 60-69 years who received an allogeneic stem cell transplant from a related donor and was CMV-positive. The graft donor may account for some of the T cells. Each CDR3 is given with its conserved first and last residue.

V: TRBV20-1
J: TRBJ2-1
CDR3: CSANGNEQFF

V: TRBV15
J: TRBJ2-7
CDR3: CATSADRASGVLGFDF

V: TRBV4-2
J: TRBJ1-4
CDR3: CASSQDDGQGLPKLFF

V: TRBV6-5
J: TRBJ1-6
CDR3: CASSYSAGSNSPLHF

V: TRBV5-4
J: TRBJ1-5
CDR3: CASSLQGGNQPQHF

V: TRBV9
J: TRBJ1-5
CDR3: CASSVGSGSNQPQHF

V: TRBV19
J: TRBJ2-7
CDR3: CASSLGGRVMNEQYF

V: TRBV2
J: TRBJ1-6
CDR3: CASSEVPGQVNNSPLHF

V: TRBV7-8
J: TRBJ1-5
CDR3: CASSLGPGHQPQHF

V: TRBV4-3
J: TRBJ2-7
CDR3: CASSQVRSSYEQYF

V: TRBV7-9
J: TRBJ2-5
CDR3: CASRGTGGGETQYF

V: TRBV6-5
J: TRBJ2-7
CDR3: CASSPGQGRYEQYF

V: TRBV7-3
J: TRBJ2-1
CDR3: CASSPLAGDNEQFF

V: TRBV19
J: TRBJ1-5
CDR3: CASRRTESNQPQHF

V: TRBV6-1
J: TRBJ1-5
CDR3: CASSEVGQGRGQPQHF

V: TRBV5-1
J: TRBJ2-3
CDR3: CASSLGQGDTQYF

V: TRBV4-1
J: TRBJ2-2
CDR3: CASSRDLPYTGELFF

V: TRBV28
J: TRBJ2-7
CDR3: CASSFGTGDYEQYF